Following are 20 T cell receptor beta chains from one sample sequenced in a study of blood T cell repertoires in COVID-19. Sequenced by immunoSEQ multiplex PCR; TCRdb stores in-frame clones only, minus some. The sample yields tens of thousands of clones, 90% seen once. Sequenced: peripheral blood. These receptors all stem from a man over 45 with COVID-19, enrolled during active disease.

CDR3 in DNA: TGTGCCAGCAGGACGGGACAGGGAAGCAATCAGCCCCAGCATTTT. Translation: CASRTGQGSNQPQHF. The rearrangement uses TRBV27 and TRBJ1-5; TRBD1 matches 9 bases. Germline V gene sequence: CDR1 MNHEY, CDR2 SMNVEV (reference sequence). The CDR3 runs 15 residues. Trimming took 6 bases from V and 1 from J; bases not matched to a gene: 4.

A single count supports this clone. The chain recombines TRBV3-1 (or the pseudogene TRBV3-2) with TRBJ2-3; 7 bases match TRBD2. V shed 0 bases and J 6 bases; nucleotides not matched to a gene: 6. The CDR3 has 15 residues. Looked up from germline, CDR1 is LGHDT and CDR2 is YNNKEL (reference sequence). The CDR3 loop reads CASSQDHGGSDTQYF. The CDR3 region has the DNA TGTGCCAGCAGCCAAGATCACGGGGGGAGTGATACGCAGTATTTT.

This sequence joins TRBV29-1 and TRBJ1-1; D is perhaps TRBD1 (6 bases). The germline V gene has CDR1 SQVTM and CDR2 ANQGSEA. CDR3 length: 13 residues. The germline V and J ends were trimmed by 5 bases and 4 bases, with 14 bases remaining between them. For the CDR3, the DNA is TGCAGCGTTTCCAACAGGGTTAGCACTGAAGCTTTCTTT. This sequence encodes CSVSNRVSTEAFF.

The CDR3 region has the DNA TGTGCCAGCAGTTACGGGAAGGGAGGTTCACCCCTCCACTTT. It translates to CASSYGKGGSPLHF. The chain combines TRBV6-5 with TRBJ1-6; D call uncertain. The CDR3 spans 14 residues. In germline, CDR1 is MNHEY, CDR2 SVGAGI. The V end was cut by 2 bases, the J end by 9 bases, with 11 bases between.

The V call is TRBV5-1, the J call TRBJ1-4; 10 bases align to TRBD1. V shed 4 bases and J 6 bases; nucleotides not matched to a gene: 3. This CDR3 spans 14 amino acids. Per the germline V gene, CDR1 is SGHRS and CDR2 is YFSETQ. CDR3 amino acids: CASSMTGGYEKLFF. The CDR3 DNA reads TGCGCCAGCAGCATGACAGGGGGCTATGAAAAACTGTTTTTT.

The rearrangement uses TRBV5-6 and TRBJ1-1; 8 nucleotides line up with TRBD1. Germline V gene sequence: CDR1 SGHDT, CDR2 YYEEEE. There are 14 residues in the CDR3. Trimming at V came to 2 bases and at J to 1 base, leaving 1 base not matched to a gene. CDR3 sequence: CASSFTGGNTEAFF. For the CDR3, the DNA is TGTGCCAGCAGCTTTACAGGGGGGAACACTGAAGCTTTCTTT.

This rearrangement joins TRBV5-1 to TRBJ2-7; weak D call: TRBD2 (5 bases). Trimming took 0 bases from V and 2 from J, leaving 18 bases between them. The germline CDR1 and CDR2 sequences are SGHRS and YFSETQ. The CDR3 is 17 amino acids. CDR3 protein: CASSLALGSGIPYEQYF. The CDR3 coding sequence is TGCGCCAGCAGCTTGGCCCTCGGATCCGGGATTCCCTACGAGCAGTACTTC.

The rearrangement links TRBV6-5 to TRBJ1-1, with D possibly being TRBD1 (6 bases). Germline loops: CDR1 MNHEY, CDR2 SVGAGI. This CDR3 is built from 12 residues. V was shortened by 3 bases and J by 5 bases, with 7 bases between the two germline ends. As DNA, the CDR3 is TGTGCCAGCAGTTATACAGGGACTGAAGCTTTCTTT. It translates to CASSYTGTEAFF.

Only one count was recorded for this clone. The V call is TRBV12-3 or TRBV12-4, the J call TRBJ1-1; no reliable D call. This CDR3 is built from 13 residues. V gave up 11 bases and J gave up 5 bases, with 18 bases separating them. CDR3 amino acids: CAPHRGCCTEAFF. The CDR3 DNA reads TGTGCCCCCCACCGCGGGTGTTGTACTGAAGCTTTCTTT.

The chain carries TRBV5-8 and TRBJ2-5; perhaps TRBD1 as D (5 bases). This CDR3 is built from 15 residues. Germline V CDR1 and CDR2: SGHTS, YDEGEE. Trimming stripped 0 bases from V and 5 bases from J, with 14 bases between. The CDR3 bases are TGTGCCAGCAGCTTGGGGCCCCTGGGGCCGGAGACCCAGTACTTC. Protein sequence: CASSLGPLGPETQYF. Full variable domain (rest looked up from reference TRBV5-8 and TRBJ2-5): EAGVTQSPTHLIKTRGQQATLRCSPISGHTSVYWYQQALGLGLQFLLWYDEGEERNRGNFPPRFSGRQFPNYSSELNVNALELEDSALYLCASSLGPLGPETQYFGPGTRLLVL.

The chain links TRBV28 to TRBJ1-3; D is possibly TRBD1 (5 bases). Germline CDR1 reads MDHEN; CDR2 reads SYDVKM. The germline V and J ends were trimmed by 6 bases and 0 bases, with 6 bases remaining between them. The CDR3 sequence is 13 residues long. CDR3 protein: CASSQGSGNTIYF. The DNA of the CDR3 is TGTGCCAGCAGCCAGGGCTCTGGAAACACCATATATTTT.

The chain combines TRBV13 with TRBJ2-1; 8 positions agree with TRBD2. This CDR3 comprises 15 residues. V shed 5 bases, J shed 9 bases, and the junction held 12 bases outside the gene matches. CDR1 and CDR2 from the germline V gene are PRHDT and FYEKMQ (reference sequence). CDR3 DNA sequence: TGTGCCAGCAGCCCAAGCGGGAGCGCGGGCGGTGAGCAGTTCTTC. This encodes CASSPSGSAGGEQFF.

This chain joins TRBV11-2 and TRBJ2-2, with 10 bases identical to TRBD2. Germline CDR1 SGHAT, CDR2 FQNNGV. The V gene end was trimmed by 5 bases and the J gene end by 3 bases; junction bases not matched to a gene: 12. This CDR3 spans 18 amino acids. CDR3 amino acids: CASSTNPRLAGYTGELFF. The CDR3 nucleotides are TGTGCCAGCAGCACCAACCCCAGACTAGCGGGTTACACCGGGGAGCTGTTTTTT.

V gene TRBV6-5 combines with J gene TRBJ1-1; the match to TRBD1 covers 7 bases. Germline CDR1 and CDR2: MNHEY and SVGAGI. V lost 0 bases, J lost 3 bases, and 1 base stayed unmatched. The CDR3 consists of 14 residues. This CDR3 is CASSYSGQYTEAFF. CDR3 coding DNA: TGTGCCAGCAGTTACTCGGGACAGTACACTGAAGCTTTCTTT.

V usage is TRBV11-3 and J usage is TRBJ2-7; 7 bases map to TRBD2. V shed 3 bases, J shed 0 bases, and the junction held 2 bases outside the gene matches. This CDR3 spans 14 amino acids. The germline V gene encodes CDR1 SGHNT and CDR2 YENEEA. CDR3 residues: CASSLGGSSYEQYF. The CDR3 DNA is TGTGCCAGCAGCTTGGGCGGGAGCTCCTACGAGCAGTACTTC.

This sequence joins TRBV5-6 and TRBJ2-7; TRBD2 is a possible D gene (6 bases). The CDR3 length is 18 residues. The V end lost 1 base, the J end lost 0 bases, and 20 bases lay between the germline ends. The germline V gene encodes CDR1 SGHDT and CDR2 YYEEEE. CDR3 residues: CASSLRGVHFEGSYEQYF. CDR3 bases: TGTGCCAGCAGCTTGCGCGGGGTCCACTTTGAGGGCTCCTACGAGCAGTACTTC.

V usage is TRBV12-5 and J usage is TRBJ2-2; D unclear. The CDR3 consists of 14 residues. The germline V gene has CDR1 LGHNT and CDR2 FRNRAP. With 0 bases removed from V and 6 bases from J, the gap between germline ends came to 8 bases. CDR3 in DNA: TGTGCTAGTGGTTTGGTACCCGGGTCCGGGGAGCTGTTTTTT. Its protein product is CASGLVPGSGELFF.

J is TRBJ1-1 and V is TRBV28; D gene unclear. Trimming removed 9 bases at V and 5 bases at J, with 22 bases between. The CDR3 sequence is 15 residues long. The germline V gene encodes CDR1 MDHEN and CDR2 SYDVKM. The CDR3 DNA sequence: TGTGCCAGTTCACCCTGGGGTAACGGGGAGACTGAAGCTTTCTTT. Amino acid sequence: CASSPWGNGETEAFF.

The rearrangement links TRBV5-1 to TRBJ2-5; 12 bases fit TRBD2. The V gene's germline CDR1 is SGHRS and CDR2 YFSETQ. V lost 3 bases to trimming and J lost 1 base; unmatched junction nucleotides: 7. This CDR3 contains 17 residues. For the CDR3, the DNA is TGCGCCAGCAGCTCCCGGACTAGCGGGAAGCCCCAAGAGACCCAGTACTTC. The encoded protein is CASSSRTSGKPQETQYF. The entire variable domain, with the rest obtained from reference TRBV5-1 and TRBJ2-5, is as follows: KAGVTQTPRYLIKTRGQQVTLSCSPISGHRSVSWYQQTPGQGLQFLFEYFSETQRNKGNFPGRFSGRQFSNSRSEMNVSTLELGDSALYLCASSSRTSGKPQETQYFGPGTRLLVL.

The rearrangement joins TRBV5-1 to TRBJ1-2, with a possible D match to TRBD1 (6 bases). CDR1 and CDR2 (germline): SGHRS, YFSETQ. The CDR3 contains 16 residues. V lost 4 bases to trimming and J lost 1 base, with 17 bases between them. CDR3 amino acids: CASSPGHNKLNYGYTF. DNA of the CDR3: TGCGCCAGCAGCCCGGGACATAATAAGCTTAACTATGGCTACACCTTC.